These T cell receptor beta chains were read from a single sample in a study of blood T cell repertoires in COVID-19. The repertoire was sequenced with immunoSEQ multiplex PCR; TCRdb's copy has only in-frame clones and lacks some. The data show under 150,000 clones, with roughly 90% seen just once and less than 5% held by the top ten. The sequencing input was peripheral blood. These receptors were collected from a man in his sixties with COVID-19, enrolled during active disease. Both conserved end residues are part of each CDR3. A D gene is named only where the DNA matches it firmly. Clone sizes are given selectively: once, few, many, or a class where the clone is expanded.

CASNGQSGNTIYF TGTGCCAGCAACGGACAGTCTGGAAACACCATATATTTT . 13 TRBJ1-3 TRBV6-6 .
CASRSPQGDNSPLHF TGTGCCAGCAGGTCTCCACAGGGGGATAATTCACCCCTCCACTTT TRBD1 15 TRBJ1-6 TRBV28 .
CASSEGQVLYGYTF TGTGCCAGCAGTGAAGGACAGGTCCTCTATGGCTACACCTTC . 14 TRBJ1-2 TRBV6-1 .
CASSFGQGWYEQYF TGTGCCAGCAGCTTCGGACAGGGTTGGTACGAGCAGTACTTC TRBD1 14 TRBJ2-7 TRBV5-6 .
CASSSPTSGRVHEQYF TGCGCCAGCAGCTCTCCGACTAGCGGGAGGGTCCACGAGCAGTACTTC TRBD2 16 TRBJ2-7 TRBV5-1 .
CASSQSRNNEKLFF TGTGCCAGCAGCCAAAGCAGGAATAATGAAAAACTGTTTTTT . 14 TRBJ1-4 TRBV4-2 few
CASSPLAAGEYTDTQYF TGTGCCAGCAGTCCATTGGCAGCGGGAGAGTACACAGATACGCAGTATTTT TRBD2 17 TRBJ2-3 TRBV27 .
CATSRPPENYGYTF TGTGCCACCAGTAGACCACCGGAGAACTATGGCTACACCTTC . 14 TRBJ1-2 TRBV19 .
CASSYQGALNTEAFF TGTGCCAGCAGTTACCAGGGGGCCTTGAACACTGAAGCTTTCTTT TRBD1 15 TRBJ1-1 TRBV5-8 .
CASSFPGQEKDGYTF TGTGCCAGCAGCTTCCCGGGACAGGAGAAGGATGGCTACACCTTC TRBD1 15 TRBJ1-2 TRBV5-4 .
CASSQDRIETQYF TGTGCCAGTAGTCAAGACAGGATCGAGACCCAGTACTTC . 13 TRBJ2-5 TRBV19 .
CASSPNTDTEAFF TGCGCCAGCAGCCCAAATACGGACACTGAAGCTTTCTTT . 13 TRBJ1-1 TRBV5-1 .
CSADSGSTDTQYF TGCAGCGCCGACTCTGGGTCCACAGATACGCAGTATTTT . 13 TRBJ2-3 TRBV29-1 once
CAISQSGGPDGYTF TGTGCCATCAGTCAATCGGGGGGACCTGATGGCTACACCTTC . 14 TRBJ1-2 TRBV10-3 .
CASSTGAGNQPQHF TGTGCCAGCAGCACAGGGGCGGGGAATCAGCCCCAGCATTTT TRBD1 14 TRBJ1-5 TRBV5-6 .
CASTMTGGNTEAFF TGCGCCAGCACAATGACAGGGGGAAACACTGAAGCTTTCTTT TRBD1 14 TRBJ1-1 TRBV5-1 .
CASSPRGGGVSSTDTQYF TGTGCCAGCAGCCCGCGGGGAGGCGGAGTTTCTAGCACAGATACGCAGTATTTT . 18 TRBJ2-3 TRBV11-2 .
CASIDRSSYEQYF TGTGCCAGCATAGACAGGAGCTCCTACGAGCAGTACTTC . 13 TRBJ2-7 TRBV6-4 .
CASNGQGGETQYF TGTGCCAGCAACGGACAGGGCGGCGAGACCCAGTACTTC TRBD1 13 TRBJ2-5 TRBV6-5 .
CASSLETGENVEQYF TGTGCCAGCAGCTTAGAAACAGGGGAGAACGTCGAGCAGTACTTC TRBD1 15 TRBJ2-7 TRBV11-1 once
CATSDTTSGRAVEQFF TGTGCCACCAGTGATACGACTAGCGGGAGGGCTGTAGAGCAGTTCTTC TRBD2 16 TRBJ2-1 TRBV24-1 .
CASGLVRFRGPEETQYF TGTGCTAGTGGTTTGGTACGTTTCAGGGGTCCCGAAGAGACCCAGTACTTC . 17 TRBJ2-5 TRBV12-5 .
CAWGEGHPGELFF TGTGCCTGGGGGGAGGGGCATCCCGGGGAGCTGTTTTTT TRBD2 13 TRBJ2-2 TRBV30 many
CASSYGRYYNEQFF TGTGCCAGCAGTTACGGGCGATACTACAATGAGCAGTTCTTC . 14 TRBJ2-1 TRBV6-5 .
CASVDRDINKQYF TGTGCCAGCGTAGACAGAGACATTAATAAGCAGTACTTC . 13 TRBJ2-7 TRBV7-9 .
CASRGPREAGELFF TGTGCCAGCAGGGGACCCCGGGAGGCCGGGGAGCTGTTTTTT TRBD2 14 TRBJ2-2 TRBV2 .
CASSLMGARETQYF TGCGCCAGCAGCTTGATGGGAGCAAGAGAGACCCAGTACTTC . 14 TRBJ2-5 TRBV5-1 .
CASSSQGNYNEQFF TGTGCCAGCAGTTCCCAGGGGAACTACAATGAGCAGTTCTTC . 14 TRBJ2-1 TRBV6-2/TRBV6-3 .
CASSLRQGAEGNSAFF TGCGCCAGCAGCCTCCGACAGGGGGCGGAAGGGAATTCAGCTTTCTTT TRBD1 16 TRBJ1-1 TRBV4-1 .
CATRWRRGLENTEAFF TGTGCGACGAGATGGAGGAGGGGCTTAGAGAACACTGAAGCTTTCTTT . 16 TRBJ1-1 TRBV19 few
CASSQTTNTEAFF TGTGCCAGCTCACAAACAACGAACACTGAAGCTTTCTTT . 13 TRBJ1-1 TRBV18 .
CASSYSGRSTDTQYF TGTGCCAGCAGTTACTCCGGCAGGAGCACAGATACGCAGTATTTT . 15 TRBJ2-3 TRBV6-2/TRBV6-3 .
CASTQKAGTRRYNEQFF TGTGCCAGCACTCAAAAAGCCGGGACTAGAAGGTACAATGAGCAGTTCTTC TRBD2 17 TRBJ2-1 TRBV2 .
CASSEVGEGGYTF TGTGCCAGCAGTGAAGTAGGGGAGGGTGGCTACACCTTC . 13 TRBJ1-2 TRBV2 .